Reported below is one T cell receptor (beta chain). This clonotype came up a few times. Its antigen has not been determined. Per-nucleotide qualities are absent, and no much larger clonotype sits a single base away. The germline V gene (reference sequence) supplies CDR1 MNHEY and CDR2 SMNVEV. There are 15 amino acids in the CDR3, from cysteine to phenylalanine inclusive. This entry keeps only the CDR3 DNA: 45 bases, framed from base 1. For this chain, trimming is 7 bases at the V end and 0 bases at the J end, and the number of junction bases without a gene match is 5. The sample originates from a study of post-analysis software for immune sequencing data (dated by TCRdb to the mid-2010s). General notes on the study: Recorded disease courses included relapsing-remitting, secondary progressive and progressive-relapsing multiple sclerosis, with some patients lacking subtype annotation. The multiple sclerosis patient repertoires were compared with approximately 11 previously published healthy control repertoires from donors aged 6 to 25 years. A subset of samples was prepared in parallel using single-end sample barcoding, then pooled and co-amplified after Illumina adapter ligation. The paper's findings and limits, for the study overall: When samples were clustered directly using the F measure, samples prepared in the same batch co-clustered strongly, which prompted a batch-effect correction. About 5 TRBV segments, including TRBV5-6, TRBV5-1 and TRBV20-1, were significantly more frequent in patients than controls. Multiple sclerosis patients had significantly lower normalized Chao1 diversity than controls, a result that suggests substantial peripheral T-cell clonal expansion. The multiple sclerosis patient group was slightly younger than the control group.

To demonstrate the VDJtools post-analysis software, TCR beta repertoires were profiled from the peripheral blood of about 14 young patients with multiple sclerosis. The patients with multiple sclerosis were children and adolescents between about 6 and 17 years of age. The library was prepared using PCR. The reads were generated on an Illumina HiSeq 2500. To reduce PCR and sequencing biases, unique molecular identifiers were built into the TCR beta cDNA libraries. Around 500,000 cDNA molecules were obtained for every 1 to 10 million input T cells, so each molecule roughly corresponded to one T cell. The patient libraries were prepared and sequenced using the same protocol as the earlier healthy control dataset. Within a given batch, samples were prepared together, multiplexed and sequenced on the same HiSeq lane. As for the original processing: Raw barcoded reads were processed with MIGEC, discarding single-read molecular identifier groups before consensus assembly and CDR3 extraction. Clonotype tables were post-analysed with VDJtools, and diversity was normalized by down-sampling all datasets to the smallest sample size. In repertoire overlap clustering, CDR3 amino acid sequences, but not nucleotide sequences, were matched to correct batch-related cross-sample contamination. The public reads were reprocessed in TCRdb via fastp at Q25 and MiXCR, keeping in-frame beta chains. Each record represents a unique CDR3 protein, reported with the most common genes and DNA among its rows. V and J calls and clone size were set by TCRdb, not the authors. The sample table records roughly 400,000 distinct CDR3 sequences; 30% to 40% of these occur just once. The top ten constitute 6.5% to 8% of the sample.

The origin of this receptor is a girl aged 2-10 years with multiple sclerosis. The chain is made from TRBV27 and TRBJ2-7; 11 central nucleotides agree with TRBD2. Sequencing was carried out using blood. The sequenced DNA: TGTGCCAGCAAGGATCTAGCGGGGGGCTCCTACGAGCAGTACTTC. Translated, it reads CASKDLAGGSYEQYF.